This record concerns one T cell receptor (beta chain) sequence. This specimen belongs to a study of OX40 agonist ivuxolimab in advanced cancers. The CDR3 runs 14 residues. Trimming removed 9 bases at V and 0 bases at J, with 9 bases between. Germline CDR1 SNHLY, CDR2 FYNNEI. The assay was immunoSEQ multiplex PCR, and TCRdb's table has in-frame clones only and misses some. Of roughly 20,000 clones in the sample, about 87% were seen once. The TCR originated in an adult with an advanced solid tumor such as melanoma, head and neck, liver or kidney cancer. The sample here was CD4+ or CD8+ T cells sorted from blood, taken in a trial of the OX40 agonist ivuxolimab. The chain links TRBV2 to TRBJ1-6; D gene ambiguous. The CDR3 coding sequence is TGTGCCAGAAGAGAGAGCTCCTATAATTCACCCCTCCACTTT. Protein product: CARRESSYNSPLHF.